Here is one T cell receptor (beta chain) with its context. Its antigen is unidentified. TCRdb's copy holds only in-frame clones and misses some; the assay was immunoSEQ multiplex PCR. Here the sample spans hundreds of thousands of clones, about 96% being singletons. The naive CD8 subset, CD45RO-negative cells positively selected for CCR7, excluded terminally differentiated effector memory CD45RA+ cells. These data originate in a study of shared clonotypes between healthy human individuals. Overall study context: A donor's plate count was three for CD4 naive and three for CD4 memory; CD8 naive had two and CD8 memory one.

The CDR3 length is 18 residues. Trimming left V 7 bases short and J 7 bases short, with 29 bases between. Germline V gene lookup returns CDR1 MDHEN and CDR2 SYDVKM. Overall study findings and caveats: Sequencing depth was expected to affect clonotype sharing among donors. Clonotype sharing across several donors was observed for around 5% of naive CD4 clonotypes.

This TCR was sampled from a man in his thirties or forties in good health. The V gene is TRBV28, the J gene TRBJ1-5, with D possibly TRBD1 on 6 matching bases. Sequenced: naive CD8+ T cells sorted from blood. This chain's CDR3 is CASTLFGEGTLAFQPQHF. Here the CDR3 DNA reads TGTGCCAGCACCCTGTTCGGCGAGGGGACACTGGCGTTCCAGCCCCAGCATTTT.